The 18 T cell receptor beta chains given below trace back to one sample, sequenced in a study of OX40 agonist ivuxolimab in advanced cancers. Produced via immunoSEQ multiplex PCR; TCRdb's table is partial and in-frame only. The sample records tens of thousands of clones, approximately 86% being singletons. This sample comprised CD4+ or CD8+ T cells sorted from blood, obtained in a trial of the OX40 agonist ivuxolimab. The receptors shown here come from an adult with an advanced solid tumor such as melanoma, head and neck, liver or kidney cancer.

This chain connects TRBV27 to TRBJ1-2, with 9 bases matching TRBD1. There are 15 residues in the CDR3. Looked up from germline, CDR1 is MNHEY and CDR2 is SMNVEV (reference sequence). Germline trimming cut 3 bases from V and 4 bases from J; bases unmatched to any gene: 6. CDR3 loop: CASSLGQGQLYGYTF. The DNA for the CDR3 is TGTGCCAGCAGTTTGGGACAGGGCCAGCTCTATGGCTACACCTTC.

This chain joins TRBV7-3 and TRBJ2-1; 9 bases map to TRBD1. The CDR3 length is 16 residues. The germline CDR1 and CDR2 sequences are SGHTA and FQGTGA. J lost 7 bases, V lost 5 bases, and 12 bases had no gene match. CDR3 in amino acids: CASSTRQGGAKNEQFF. Here the CDR3 DNA reads TGTGCCAGCAGCACCAGACAGGGGGGAGCGAAAAATGAGCAGTTCTTC. Using reference TRBV7-3 and TRBJ2-1 for the parts outside the CDR3, the full variable domain is GAGVSQTPSNKVTEKGKYVELRCDPISGHTALYWYRQSLGQGPEFLIYFQGTGAADDSGLPNDRFFAVRPEGSVSTLKIQRTERGDSAVYLCASSTRQGGAKNEQFFGPGTRLTVL.

This chain connects TRBV7-8 to TRBJ1-3; D is unresolved. Trimming left V 3 bases short and J 0 bases short, with 6 bases between. There are 14 residues in the CDR3. Germline CDR1 SGHVS, CDR2 FQNEAQ. The CDR3 is CASSFDGSGNTIYF. CDR3 DNA sequence: TGTGCCAGCAGCTTCGACGGCTCTGGAAACACCATATATTTT.

The CDR3 DNA reads TGTGCCAGCAGCCCGCAGGGACAGGCCTTAGAGCAGTACTTC. Translation gives CASSPQGQALEQYF. The chain recombines TRBV7-2 with TRBJ2-7; 8 nucleotides agree with TRBD1. CDR3 length equals 14 residues. In germline, CDR1 is SGHTA, CDR2 FQGNSA. V lost 5 bases, J lost 7 bases, and 10 bases stayed unmatched.

The chain is built from TRBV29-1 and TRBJ2-3; 9 bases map to TRBD1. J was trimmed by 5 bases and V by 1 base; bases with no gene match: 4. CDR1 and CDR2 (germline): SQVTM, ANQGSEA. The length of the CDR3 is 14 residues. Written as DNA, the CDR3 is TGCAGCGTTGAAGGCGGGACAGGGAGAGATACGCAGTATTTT. Translating gives CSVEGGTGRDTQYF.

This rearrangement joins TRBV28 to TRBJ2-1; the D gene is possibly TRBD1 (6 bases). CDR1 is MDHEN and CDR2 is SYDVKM in the germline V gene. There are 16 residues in the CDR3. The V and J ends lost 2 bases and 7 bases respectively, with 18 bases between them. CDR3 in amino acids: CASSLRAGVGMNEQFF. For the CDR3, the DNA is TGTGCCAGCAGTTTAAGGGCAGGGGTCGGTATGAATGAGCAGTTCTTC.

The chain uses TRBV7-2 and TRBJ2-7; D not certain. The CDR3 is 12 amino acids. Per the germline V gene, CDR1 is SGHTA and CDR2 is FQGNSA. Between the trimmed V and J ends, which lost 9 bases and 4 bases, there was a span of 13 bases. The CDR3 spells CARKGRSYEQYF. The CDR3 bases are TGTGCCAGAAAAGGCAGGTCGTACGAGCAGTACTTC. Complete variable domain (other parts from reference TRBV7-2 and TRBJ2-7): GAGVSQSPSNKVTEKGKDVELRCDPISGHTALYWYRQSLGQGLEFLIYFQGNSAPDKSGLPSDRFSAERTGGSVSTLTIQRTQQEDSAVYLCARKGRSYEQYFGPGTRLTVT.

This rearrangement joins TRBV27 to TRBJ2-2; D gene unclear. Germline CDR1 MNHEY, CDR2 SMNVEV (reference sequence). V gave up 9 bases and J gave up 7 bases, with 9 bases separating them. CDR3 length: 11 amino acids. The CDR3 sequence: CARARGGELFF. The DNA for the CDR3 is TGTGCCAGAGCAAGAGGCGGGGAGCTGTTTTTT.

V gene TRBV6-6 combines with J gene TRBJ2-7, with 7 positions matching TRBD1. Trimming cost V 2 bases and J 2 bases; bases outside gene matches: 3. CDR1 and CDR2 (germline): MNHNY, SVGAGI (reference sequence). This CDR3 contains 14 residues. CDR3 region: CASSYDRVAYEQYF. DNA of the CDR3: TGTGCCAGCAGTTACGACAGGGTCGCCTACGAGCAGTACTTC.

CDR3 in amino acids: CASSVTRSSYNEQFF. The CDR3, as DNA: TGTGCCAGCAGCGTAACCAGGAGCTCCTACAATGAGCAGTTCTTC. The chain combines TRBV9 with TRBJ2-1; D is ambiguous. Germline V gives CDR1 SGDLS, CDR2 YYNGEE. Trimming took 1 base from V and 0 from J, leaving 8 bases between them. The CDR3 has 15 amino acids.

The chain recombines TRBV6-5 with TRBJ2-7; 9 nucleotides line up with TRBD1. After removal of 8 bases from V and 4 bases from J, the junction contained 6 bases not matched to a gene. CDR1 and CDR2 from the germline V gene are MNHEY and SVGAGI. The CDR3 runs 13 residues. Here the CDR3 DNA reads TGTGCCAGCCAACAGGGGGCCCCATACGAGCAGTACTTC. Protein: CASQQGAPYEQYF.

V is TRBV10-3 and J is TRBJ2-4; 11 bases agree with TRBD2. The CDR3 length is 17 residues. V lost 0 bases, J lost 1 base, and 2 bases stayed unmatched. The germline CDR1 and CDR2 sequences are ENHRY and SYGVKD. In DNA, the CDR3 is TGTGCCATCAGTGAGTCTACTAGCGGGGGTGCCAAAAACATTCAGTACTTC. Protein: CAISESTSGGAKNIQYF.

V gene TRBV7-7 combines with J gene TRBJ2-5, with unresolved D. Germline CDR1 and CDR2: SSHAT and FNYEAQ (reference sequence). Trimming took off 2 bases at V and 5 bases at J, with 12 bases between the two ends. This CDR3 has 14 amino acids. The CDR3 spells CASSLSTVGETQYF. CDR3 bases: TGTGCCAGCAGCTTAAGTACAGTGGGTGAGACCCAGTACTTC.

This CDR3 reads CASSLEPGASLGEAFF. The DNA for the CDR3 is TGTGCCAGCAGCTTAGAGCCAGGGGCATCCCTCGGTGAAGCTTTCTTT. The chain joins TRBV7-6 to TRBJ1-1, with D possibly being TRBD1 (6 bases). The CDR3 consists of 16 residues. V was pared by 1 base and J by 7 bases, with 19 bases between. Germline CDR1 and CDR2: SGHVS and FNYEAQ.

The chain has TRBV11-2 and TRBJ1-4; 10 bases are shared with TRBD1. The CDR3 loop spans 16 amino acids. CDR1 and CDR2 (germline): SGHAT, FQNNGV. V shed 5 bases and J 2 bases; nucleotides not matched to a gene: 5. The chain's CDR3 is CASSQGDRGTNEKLFF. CDR3 coding DNA: TGTGCCAGCAGCCAAGGGGACAGGGGCACTAATGAAAAACTGTTTTTT.

V usage is TRBV12-5 and J usage is TRBJ1-2; D perhaps matches TRBD1 (6 bases). Germline CDR1 reads LGHNT; CDR2 reads FRNRAP. The CDR3 consists of 13 residues. Trimming cost V 6 bases and J 2 bases, with 10 bases left between them. DNA for the CDR3: TGTGCTAGTGGGGGTGACAGGAACTATGGCTACACCTTC. It specifies CASGGDRNYGYTF.

The chain is built from TRBV2 and TRBJ2-2, with D perhaps matching TRBD2 (5 bases). This CDR3 has 15 amino acids. Germline V gives CDR1 SNHLY, CDR2 FYNNEI. Deletions cut 4 bases from V and 4 bases from J, with 13 bases between. The CDR3 loop is CASSGFRGGTGELFF. In nucleotides, the CDR3 is TGTGCCAGCAGTGGTTTTCGGGGTGGCACCGGGGAGCTGTTTTTT.

This clone was detected a few times. The chain combines TRBV6-5 with TRBJ1-5; D is possibly TRBD1 (5 bases). Trimming shortened V by 6 bases and J by 4 bases, and 10 bases separated the two germline ends. CDR3 length: 13 amino acids. Germline V gene lookup returns CDR1 MNHEY and CDR2 SVGAGI. The CDR3 protein is CASRARENQPQHF. CDR3 nucleotides: TGTGCCAGCAGGGCCAGGGAGAATCAGCCCCAGCATTTT.